This T cell receptor (beta chain) was sequenced for a study of cytomegalovirus exposure and HLA in healthy donors. Per germline, CDR1 LNHDA and CDR2 SQIVND (reference sequence). Trimming removed 6 bases at V and 2 bases at J, with 11 bases between. The CDR3 has 13 amino acids. Overall study findings and caveats: The classifier reportedly diagnosed cytomegalovirus status with high specificity and sensitivity. In vitro assays verified that a few CMV-associated chains recognized CMV antigens specifically. Some public TCRs appeared in many individuals, while most sequences were rare.

Donors were drawn from the approximately 120-subject validation cohort, separate from the roughly 670-subject first cohort. As concerns this clone: Its antigen is not identified.

TCRdb keeps only in-frame clones here, not all; method: immunoSEQ multiplex PCR. The sample records approximately 65,000 clones, about 92% being singletons. Sequencing was performed on PBMCs. This chain joins TRBV19 and TRBJ2-7; a possible D gene is TRBD1 (7 bases). The source is a man in his late teens or twenties in good health and CMV-seropositive. The CDR3 spells CASSAGQPYEQYF. DNA of the CDR3: TGTGCCAGTAGCGCGGGACAGCCCTACGAGCAGTACTTC.